The source of this T cell receptor (beta chain) is a study of blood T cells in healthy people across ages. This CDR3 comprises 13 residues. V was clipped by 0 bases and J by 3 bases, with 7 bases between them. From germline, CDR1 is DFQATT and CDR2 SNEGSKA (reference sequence). A second PCR, run for roughly 6 to 11 cycles, used a sample-barcoded 5' primer plus a J-beta primer mix. MiXCR, run by TCRdb on the 5' RACE reads, gives a single entry per CDR3 protein. The sample contains roughly 800,000 distinct CDR3 sequences, around 25% of which appear only once. These sequences were also reported in another study, on T cells of mothers and their children.

The V gene is TRBV20-1, the J gene TRBJ2-3; D is unclear. The sample comprised blood. The receptor was isolated from a boy under 18 in good health. CDR3 loop: CSARDSETDTQYF. In nucleotides, the CDR3 is TGCAGTGCTAGAGATTCGGAGACAGATACGCAGTATTTT.